This passage covers 24 T cell receptor beta chains from one sample sequenced in a study of T-cell memory formation after mild COVID-19. Via MiXCR, TCRdb re-called the 5' RACE reads, giving one row per CDR3 protein. The table records hundreds of thousands of distinct CDR3 sequences, around 15% of them present only once. Sequenced sample: PBMCs or a T cell subset sorted from them (not recorded which). The receptors were gathered from an adult woman who had mild COVID-19 (a few samples of this study predate the infection). Cell type and time point are not known.

At least ten counts were recorded for this clonotype. J is TRBJ2-1 and V is TRBV7-6; no clear D. Germline lookup yields CDR1 SGHVS and CDR2 FNYEAQ. Trimming took off 4 bases at V and 9 bases at J, with 10 bases between the two ends. This CDR3 has 12 residues. Here the CDR3 reads CASSSQGGEQFF. CDR3 nucleotide sequence: TGTGCCAGCAGCTCCCAAGGTGGTGAGCAGTTCTTC.

The chain is built from TRBV5-1 and TRBJ2-1, with 7 positions matching TRBD1. Germline CDR1 SGHRS, CDR2 YFSETQ. After removal of 1 base from V and 0 bases from J, the junction contained 4 bases not matched to a gene. This CDR3 has 16 residues. CDR3 sequence: CASSLTGQSSYNEQFF. As DNA, the CDR3 is TGCGCCAGCAGCTTGACGGGACAGAGCTCCTACAATGAGCAGTTCTTC.

This clonotype was picked up a small number of times. The genes are TRBV20-1 and TRBJ2-7; D gene uncertain. Germline V gene sequence: CDR1 DFQATT, CDR2 SNEGSKA (reference sequence). V lost 1 base, J lost 2 bases, and 3 bases lay in between. The CDR3 runs 11 residues. The DNA for the CDR3 is TGCAGTGCTAGAGGCGCCTACGAGCAGTACTTC. It translates to CSARGAYEQYF.

The V call is TRBV4-1, the J call TRBJ2-2; perhaps TRBD2 as D (5 bases). The CDR3 has 14 amino acids. V was clipped by 0 bases and J by 6 bases, with 8 bases between them. Germline V gene lookup returns CDR1 MGHRA and CDR2 YSYEKL. The CDR3 region has the DNA TGCGCCAGCAGCCAAGAGGGAGAAGCCGGGGAGCTGTTTTTT. This encodes CASSQEGEAGELFF.

The chain joins TRBV6-5 to TRBJ2-4; TRBD1 agrees at 9 bases. This CDR3 has 16 residues. Germline V CDR1 and CDR2: MNHEY, SVGAGI. V gave up 5 bases and J gave up 6 bases; unmatched junction bases: 11. The CDR3 coding sequence is TGTGCCAGCAGTCTCTCCCCGGACAGGGGTTTAAACATTCAGTACTTC. Translated, it gives CASSLSPDRGLNIQYF.

The chain couples TRBV6-6 to TRBJ2-3; 8 bases align to TRBD2. V was pared by 6 bases and J by 0 bases, with 11 bases of the junction left unmatched. CDR1 is MNHNY and CDR2 is SVGAGI in the germline V gene (reference sequence). The CDR3 runs to 17 residues. CDR3 region: CASRYRGGISSTDTQYF. The CDR3 region has the DNA TGTGCCAGCAGGTACCGCGGGGGGATATCTAGCACAGATACGCAGTATTTT.

The rearrangement joins TRBV2 to TRBJ1-1; D is ambiguous. Germline CDR1 reads SNHLY; CDR2 reads FYNNEI. The CDR3 has 13 residues. V dropped 4 bases and J dropped 0 bases, with 6 bases sitting between them. The CDR3 DNA reads as TGTGCCAGCAGTGTACAGATGAACACTGAAGCTTTCTTT. Protein product: CASSVQMNTEAFF.

A few counts support this clonotype. This chain's CDR3 is CASSPTQGGGETQYF. The CDR3 DNA reads as TGTGCCAGCAGCCCTACCCAGGGAGGGGGAGAGACCCAGTACTTC. The genes are TRBV12-3 or TRBV12-4 and TRBJ2-5; D possibly corresponds to TRBD2 (7 bases). Trimming left V 6 bases short and J 4 bases short, with 18 bases between. The CDR3 spans 15 residues.

This clonotype has only a few counts. The chain has TRBV27 and TRBJ1-5; possibly TRBD1 for D (6 bases). Looked up from germline, CDR1 is MNHEY and CDR2 is SMNVEV (reference sequence). Trimming left V 5 bases short and J 10 bases short, with 21 bases between. CDR3 length: 15 residues. The CDR3 nucleotides read TGTGCCAGCAGTCCCACTATGGGCGGGGGCAGTCCCCAGCATTTT. Protein sequence: CASSPTMGGGSPQHF.

J is TRBJ2-3 and V is TRBV5-4, with D unclear. V lost 1 base and J lost 5, with 17 bases in between. Germline V CDR1 and CDR2: SGHNT, YYREEE (reference sequence). The CDR3 has 16 amino acids. CDR3 protein: CASSLRQYLGLDTQYF. The CDR3 bases are TGTGCCAGCAGCTTGAGACAATATTTGGGGTTAGATACGCAGTATTTT. The full variable domain, with the rest looked up from reference TRBV5-4 and TRBJ2-3, is ETGVTQSPTHLIKTRGQQVTLRCSSQSGHNTVSWYQQALGQGPQFIFQYYREEENGRGNFPPRFSGLQFPNYSSELNVNALELDDSALYLCASSLRQYLGLDTQYFGPGTRLTVL.

V gene TRBV12-3 or TRBV12-4 combines with J gene TRBJ1-1; 7 bases fit TRBD1. The CDR3 totals 13 residues. The junction had 2 bases not matched to a gene; V was cut back by 4 bases and J by 3 bases. CDR3 bases: TGTGCCAGCAGTTCGGGACAGCACACTGAAGCTTTCTTT. Its translation: CASSSGQHTEAFF.

This clonotype was detected a few times. The chain links TRBV30 to TRBJ2-7, with 7 positions matching TRBD2. Germline CDR1 GTSNPN, CDR2 SVGIG (reference sequence). V shed 5 bases and J 4 bases; nucleotides not matched to a gene: 5. This CDR3 region has 12 residues. The CDR3 sequence: CAWGGSGYEQYF. The CDR3 nucleotides are TGTGCCTGGGGTGGTAGCGGGTACGAGCAGTACTTC.

The gene calls are TRBV7-9 and TRBJ2-7, with unresolved D. CDR3 length equals 15 residues. Germline-derived CDR1 and CDR2 are SEHNR and FQNEAQ (reference sequence). The V end lost 1 base, the J end lost 4 bases, and 14 bases lay between the germline ends. CDR3 coding DNA: TGTGCCAGCAGCTTAGGGGCGCGAGAGTGGTACGAGCAGTACTTC. Translation: CASSLGAREWYEQYF.

The J gene is TRBJ1-5, the V gene TRBV5-6; possible D gene TRBD1, 6 bases. This CDR3 has 16 amino acids. Deletions cut 4 bases from V and 4 bases from J, with 18 bases between. Germline V CDR1 and CDR2: SGHDT, YYEEEE. The DNA for the CDR3 is TGTGCCAGCAGCCGCTCAGGGGACGCAAGTAATCAGCCCCAGCATTTT. This encodes CASSRSGDASNQPQHF.

CDR3 coding DNA: TGCGCCAGCAGCTTTAGGACAGGGGACTCTGGGGCCAACGTCCTGACTTTC. Translating gives CASSFRTGDSGANVLTF. The chain has TRBV5-1 and TRBJ2-6; 9 bases are shared with TRBD1. V was clipped by 2 bases and J by 0 bases; unmatched bases: 3. This CDR3 has 17 amino acids. The germline CDR1 and CDR2 sequences are SGHRS and YFSETQ. Using reference TRBV5-1 and TRBJ2-6 for the parts outside the CDR3, the full variable domain is KAGVTQTPRYLIKTRGQQVTLSCSPISGHRSVSWYQQTPGQGLQFLFEYFSETQRNKGNFPGRFSGRQFSNSRSEMNVSTLELGDSALYLCASSFRTGDSGANVLTFGAGSRLTVL.

The chain is built from TRBV7-2 and TRBJ2-5; 7 positions agree with TRBD1. The CDR3 spans 12 residues. V was pared by 5 bases and J by 9 bases, with 6 bases of the junction left unmatched. The germline V gene encodes CDR1 SGHTA and CDR2 FQGNSA. The CDR3 DNA reads as TGTGCCAGCAGCCTATACGGACAGGCCCAGTACTTC. It specifies CASSLYGQAQYF.

The CDR3 DNA reads TGTGCCAGCAGTGCGACTAGCGGGGGGAACAATGAGCAGTTCTTC. Residues: CASSATSGGNNEQFF. The chain has TRBV2 and TRBJ2-1; 13 positions match TRBD2. Germline V gene sequence: CDR1 SNHLY, CDR2 FYNNEI. The junction had 2 bases not matched to a gene; V was cut back by 4 bases and J by 5 bases. The CDR3 has 15 amino acids.

This chain joins TRBV5-1 and TRBJ2-2, with 7 bases that match TRBD1. The CDR3 covers 17 residues. With 4 bases clipped from V and 2 bases from J, the junction kept 11 bases outside the gene matches. The germline gives CDR1 SGHRS, CDR2 YFSETQ. CDR3 DNA: TGCGCCAGCAGCGGGCAGGCCGGGACAGTAAACACCGGGGAGCTGTTTTTT. It specifies CASSGQAGTVNTGELFF.

The chain joins TRBV19 to TRBJ2-1; D assignment may be TRBD1 or TRBD2 (5 bases each). V dropped 1 base and J dropped 5 bases, with 12 bases sitting between them. The CDR3 sequence is 15 residues long. The V gene's germline CDR1 is LNHDA and CDR2 SQIVND (reference sequence). The CDR3 bases are TGTGCCAGTAGTATAGCCCTGGGGGTTCACAATGAGCAGTTCTTC. It encodes CASSIALGVHNEQFF.

Many counts were recorded for this clonotype. The CDR3 DNA follows: TGTGCCAGCTCAACACAAACAGGGGTCAAAAACATTCAGTACTTC. It translates to CASSTQTGVKNIQYF. The chain recombines TRBV18 with TRBJ2-4, with 7 nucleotides matching TRBD1. With V trimmed by 5 bases and J by 3 bases, 7 bases remained unmatched. The CDR3 has 15 residues. From germline, CDR1 is KGHSH and CDR2 LQKENI.

This clonotype was observed a handful of times. The chain recombines TRBV3-1 with TRBJ1-2; the D gene is possibly TRBD1 (5 bases). The germline gives CDR1 LGHDT, CDR2 YNNKEL (reference sequence). This CDR3 has 12 residues. V lost 8 bases and J 7 bases, leaving 14 bases between the germline ends. CDR3 DNA: TGTGCCAGCCGGAGGGGAGTAAGTGGCTACACCTTC. Translation gives CASRRGVSGYTF. The full variable domain, rest sourced from reference TRBV3-1 and TRBJ1-2, is DTAVSQTPKYLVTQMGNDKSIKCEQNLGHDTMYWYKQDSKKFLKIMFSYNNKELIINETVPNRFSPKSPDKAHLNLHINSLELGDSAVYFCASRRGVSGYTFGSGTRLTVV.

In DNA form, the CDR3 reads TGTGCCACCAGCAGAGATCGGCGGACAGGGGGCGAAAAACTGTTTTTT. It codes for CATSRDRRTGGEKLFF. The chain has TRBV15 and TRBJ1-4, with 11 positions matching TRBD1. The CDR3 runs to 16 residues. From germline, CDR1 is LNHNV and CDR2 YYDKDF (reference sequence). Trimming cost V 0 bases and J 8 bases; bases outside gene matches: 5.

This clonotype was found a few times. The chain carries TRBV7-8 and TRBJ1-5; no clear D gene. This CDR3 comprises 15 residues. Trimming cost V 4 bases and J 3 bases, with 13 bases left between them. CDR1 is SGHVS, CDR2 FQNEAQ, per germline. The CDR3 is CASSSSRGFNQPQHF. The CDR3 region has the DNA TGTGCCAGCAGCTCATCCCGAGGCTTCAATCAGCCCCAGCATTTT.

The chain has TRBV24-1 and TRBJ2-5; D is perhaps TRBD2 (6 bases). Trimming removed 9 bases at V and 5 bases at J, with 18 bases between. This CDR3 has 14 amino acids. Looked up from germline, CDR1 is KGHDR and CDR2 is SFDVKD. The CDR3 coding sequence is TGTGCCACCGGGGAGGCGCCCTGGGGGGAGACCCAGTACTTC. Translation: CATGEAPWGETQYF.